The rows below give T cell receptor beta chains drawn from one sample of a study of cytomegalovirus exposure and HLA in healthy donors. TCRdb keeps only in-frame clones here, not all; method: immunoSEQ multiplex PCR. This listing includes over 65,000 clones. Sequenced input: PBMCs. The receptor set was obtained from a man aged 25-40 years in good health and CMV-seronegative. Each CDR3 is given with its conserved first and last residue.

>TRBV18
CASSPRQASGANVLTF
>TRBV4-1
CASSPGVGYTF
>TRBV6-5
CASRDRDRGNTIYF
>TRBV4-3
CASSHGQGYEQYF
>TRBV5-6
CASSFTGPGNEQFF
>TRBV6-5
CASSFLASTSYEQYF
>TRBV13
CASSRGTNSPLHF
>TRBV5-8
CASTLLQGNTEAFF
>TRBV4-2
CASSQGSGLAGVSYEQYF
>TRBV7-2
CASSRVSGANVLTF
>TRBV15
CATSRGLAGQQYSNQPQHF
>TRBV11-2
CASSLDSTGTYGYTF
>TRBV29-1
CSVELAARDTQYF
>TRBV19
CASSIPRGSNEKLFF
>TRBV5-1
CASSPDSNQPQHF
>TRBV15
CATIGQGVTEAFF
>TRBV19
CASSIGDRGPYEQYF
>TRBV2
CASRDWTARTGEAFF
>TRBV6-4
CASSRTGENTEAFF
>TRBV4-1
CASSPVGGAIETQYF
>TRBV4-2
CASSPGGGGALEQFF
>TRBV13
CASSLGADYGYTF
>TRBV7-2
CASSLAGANYGYTF
>TRBV2
CASSPSSGYTF
>TRBV5-1
CASSLDWGVTEAFF
>TRBV6-5
CASRTDRTGNTIYF
>TRBV4-1
CASSHAITGTSDGFRSYEQYF
>TRBV28
CASSSGAGSVHRAYEQYF
>TRBV5-1
CASSPAPIDSPLHF
>TRBV29-1
CSVYTPRVNEQFF
>TRBV6-5
CASSLDRHTEAFF
>TRBV18
CASSLTSDTQYF
>TRBV6-1
CASQGLADGELFF
>TRBV5-1
CASSFGLAGGQETQYF
>TRBV19
CASSIRDTYQPQHF
>TRBV13
CASSSLALSGANVLTF
>TRBV9
CASSVTAGVNSPLHF
>TRBV18
CASSPTQGAYNEQFF
>TRBV12-5
CASGLVLLSDRVYNEQFF
>TRBV5-1
CASSHAGTGSGEQYF
>TRBV7-2
CASSQALGTDATQYF
>TRBV18
CASSPPGQWDEQYF
>TRBV7-2
CASSLAGGAGSYEQYF
>TRBV6-5
CASSYGQGYTF
>TRBV29-1
CSARDRGWEQFF
>TRBV2
CASNRWAYEQYF
>TRBV5-4
CASSTGRENIQYF
>TRBV6-5
CASSYVAREDTQYF
>TRBV5-1
CASSLTGAYEQYF
>TRBV30
CAWSVSWTGHQPQHF